These 16 T cell receptor beta chains originate from one sample sequenced in a study of cytomegalovirus exposure and HLA in healthy donors. 13 Jbeta primers and 60 Vbeta primers were used for the PCR. The repertoire was sequenced with immunoSEQ multiplex PCR; TCRdb's copy has only in-frame clones and lacks some. The repertoire table contains 25,000 to 30,000 clones. Sequenced sample: PBMCs. All receptors come from a man younger than 45 in good health and CMV-seronegative.

This chain connects TRBV18 to TRBJ1-2; 8 bases map to TRBD1. The germline gives CDR1 KGHSH, CDR2 LQKENI. The CDR3 spans 17 residues. Trimming removed 3 bases from V and 8 bases from J; junction bases left unmatched: 17. The CDR3 is CASSPAPRGLASDGYTF. CDR3 in DNA: TGTGCCAGCTCACCTGCCCCCAGGGGGCTCGCCTCCGACGGCTACACCTTC.

V is TRBV29-1 and J is TRBJ1-3, with 8 bases fitting TRBD1. The V and J ends lost 6 bases and 4 bases, in that order; junction bases with no gene match: 5. This CDR3 contains 13 residues. In germline, CDR1 is SQVTM, CDR2 ANQGSEA. In nucleotides, the CDR3 is TGCAGCGTACTCGGACAGGGAGGAAACACCATATATTTT. Translating gives CSVLGQGGNTIYF.

V and J are TRBV7-9 and TRBJ2-4, with a tentative D call TRBD2 (5 bases). V shed 6 bases and J shed 9 bases, with 24 bases lying between them. CDR3 length: 16 amino acids. Germline CDR1 is SEHNR and CDR2 is FQNEAQ (reference sequence). The CDR3 here is CASRPVFGRGQVIQYF. The DNA for the CDR3 is TGTGCCAGCAGACCCGTTTTTGGGCGCGGGCAGGTCATTCAGTACTTC.

The gene calls are TRBV27 and TRBJ2-7, with D possibly matching TRBD1 (6 bases). The germline V gene has CDR1 MNHEY and CDR2 SMNVEV (reference sequence). The CDR3 has 14 residues. The V end lost 3 bases, the J end lost 9 bases, and 18 bases lay between the germline ends. This chain's CDR3 is CASSFSQGYGGQYF. The CDR3 DNA sequence: TGTGCCAGCAGTTTCTCACAGGGCTACGGTGGGCAGTACTTC.

The CDR3 nucleotides read TGTGCCACCCAAGACAGGACTGACGATCAGCCCCAGCATTTT. Protein sequence: CATQDRTDDQPQHF. V usage is TRBV10-3 and J usage is TRBJ1-5, with D possibly matching TRBD1 (6 bases). Germline V CDR1 and CDR2: ENHRY, SYGVKD. The CDR3 loop spans 14 amino acids. V was cut by 10 bases and J by 5 bases, with 18 bases left in between.

This chain connects TRBV27 to TRBJ2-7, with D uncertain. Trimming took 5 bases from V and 0 from J, leaving 2 bases between them. Germline CDR1 MNHEY, CDR2 SMNVEV (reference sequence). The CDR3 extends over 11 amino acids. The CDR3 sequence is CASSLSYEQYF. The CDR3 nucleotides read TGTGCCAGCAGTCTCTCCTACGAGCAGTACTTC.

CDR3 amino acids: CSVGWTGSNYGYTF. CDR3 bases: TGCAGCGTTGGCTGGACAGGGAGTAACTATGGCTACACCTTC. This sequence joins TRBV29-1 and TRBJ1-2; the match to TRBD1 covers 8 bases. From germline, CDR1 is SQVTM and CDR2 ANQGSEA. V lost 4 bases to trimming and J lost 1 base; unmatched junction nucleotides: 5. CDR3 length: 14 residues.

The J gene is TRBJ1-1, the V gene TRBV28; D might be TRBD1 (5 bases). In germline, CDR1 is MDHEN, CDR2 SYDVKM. V lost 5 bases, J lost 4 bases, and 17 bases lay in between. CDR3 length equals 15 residues. CDR3 DNA sequence: TGTGCCAGCAGTGGCGGGAGGGGCCCCAGCACTGAAGCTTTCTTT. Amino acids: CASSGGRGPSTEAFF.

The chain combines TRBV5-1 with TRBJ2-3, with 15 bases aligning to TRBD2. Germline CDR1 reads SGHRS; CDR2 reads YFSETQ. The junction had 3 bases not matched to a gene; V was cut back by 4 bases and J by 0 bases. The CDR3 is made up of 17 amino acids. For the CDR3, the DNA is TGCGCCAGCAGCGTTGGACTAGCGGGGGGGAGCACAGATACGCAGTATTTT. Translated, it gives CASSVGLAGGSTDTQYF.

The V call is TRBV5-1, the J call TRBJ2-3; TRBD2 aligns across 7 bases. The CDR3 loop spans 15 amino acids. J gave up 1 base and V 0 bases, and 2 bases lay outside the gene matches. CDR1 SGHRS and CDR2 YFSETQ come from the germline V gene. The CDR3 reads CASSLDRGGTDTQYF. CDR3 coding DNA: TGCGCCAGCAGCTTGGATCGGGGGGGCACAGATACGCAGTATTTT.

Concerning this clone: Other nucleotide sequences in the sample specify the same CDR3. The chain employs TRBV5-1 and TRBJ2-7; tentative D call: TRBD1 (5 bases). Germline values: CDR1 SGHRS, CDR2 YFSETQ. This CDR3 has 15 residues. V dropped 0 bases and J dropped 6 bases, with 16 bases sitting between them. DNA of the CDR3: TGCGCCAGCAGCTTGGAGGATGCAGGGTCACTCGAGCAGTACTTC. Translated: CASSLEDAGSLEQYF.

The chain has TRBV29-1 and TRBJ2-1; a possible D gene is TRBD1 (7 bases). CDR1 and CDR2 (germline): SQVTM, ANQGSEA. The CDR3 loop spans 13 amino acids. With 6 bases removed from V and 7 bases from J, the gap between germline ends came to 16 bases. As DNA, the CDR3 is TGCAGCGTCTTCAGGGGGGCTGGGAATGAGCAGTTCTTC. Its protein product is CSVFRGAGNEQFF.

The chain joins TRBV27 to TRBJ2-5, with D possibly TRBD1 on 6 matching bases. CDR1 is MNHEY, CDR2 SMNVEV, per germline (reference sequence). V was shortened by 2 bases and J by 0 bases, with 13 bases between the two germline ends. The length of the CDR3 is 16 residues. The DNA for the CDR3 is TGTGCCAGCAGTTTAGGGGCAGGGGTGTACCAAGAGACCCAGTACTTC. The encoded protein is CASSLGAGVYQETQYF.

The chain combines TRBV2 with TRBJ1-2, with 7 bases matching TRBD1. V shed 2 bases, J shed 8 bases, and the junction held 2 bases outside the gene matches. The CDR3 covers 12 residues. CDR1 is SNHLY, CDR2 FYNNEI, per germline. DNA of the CDR3: TGTGCCAGCAGTGAAAGGGGGCCCGGCTACACCTTC. Its translation: CASSERGPGYTF.

The CDR3 DNA reads as TGCGCCAGCAGCTTGGTGGACAGGGCGGGCAATGAGCAGTTCTTC. This gives the protein CASSLVDRAGNEQFF. The chain combines TRBV5-1 with TRBJ2-1; 8 bases are a match to TRBD1. The V and J ends lost 0 bases and 6 bases, in that order; junction bases with no gene match: 5. The CDR3 is 15 amino acids. Looked up from germline, CDR1 is SGHRS and CDR2 is YFSETQ. Using reference TRBV5-1 and TRBJ2-1 for the parts outside the CDR3, the full variable domain is KAGVTQTPRYLIKTRGQQVTLSCSPISGHRSVSWYQQTPGQGLQFLFEYFSETQRNKGNFPGRFSGRQFSNSRSEMNVSTLELGDSALYLCASSLVDRAGNEQFFGPGTRLTVL.

The CDR3 nucleotides are TGCGCCAGCAGCTCTTCCACCGGGACTCGAAATTCACCCCTCCACTTT. This sequence encodes CASSSSTGTRNSPLHF. This rearrangement joins TRBV5-1 to TRBJ1-6; the D gene is possibly TRBD1 (5 bases). Trimming shortened V by 3 bases and J by 7 bases, and 17 bases separated the two germline ends. The CDR3 is 16 amino acids. Per the germline V gene, CDR1 is SGHRS and CDR2 is YFSETQ.